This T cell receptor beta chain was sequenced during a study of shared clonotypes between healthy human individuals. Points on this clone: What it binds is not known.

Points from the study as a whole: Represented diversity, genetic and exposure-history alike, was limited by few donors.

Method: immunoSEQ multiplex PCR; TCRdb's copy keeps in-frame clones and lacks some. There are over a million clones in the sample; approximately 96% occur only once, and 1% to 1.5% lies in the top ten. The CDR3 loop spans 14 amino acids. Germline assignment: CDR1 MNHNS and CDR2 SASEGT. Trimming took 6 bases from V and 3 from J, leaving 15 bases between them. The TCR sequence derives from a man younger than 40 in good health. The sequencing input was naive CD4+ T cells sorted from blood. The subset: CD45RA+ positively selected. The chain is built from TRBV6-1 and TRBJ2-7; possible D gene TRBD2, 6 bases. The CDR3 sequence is CASSAGTGGYEQYF. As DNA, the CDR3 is TGTGCCAGCAGCGCCGGGACTGGGGGCTACGAGCAGTACTTC.